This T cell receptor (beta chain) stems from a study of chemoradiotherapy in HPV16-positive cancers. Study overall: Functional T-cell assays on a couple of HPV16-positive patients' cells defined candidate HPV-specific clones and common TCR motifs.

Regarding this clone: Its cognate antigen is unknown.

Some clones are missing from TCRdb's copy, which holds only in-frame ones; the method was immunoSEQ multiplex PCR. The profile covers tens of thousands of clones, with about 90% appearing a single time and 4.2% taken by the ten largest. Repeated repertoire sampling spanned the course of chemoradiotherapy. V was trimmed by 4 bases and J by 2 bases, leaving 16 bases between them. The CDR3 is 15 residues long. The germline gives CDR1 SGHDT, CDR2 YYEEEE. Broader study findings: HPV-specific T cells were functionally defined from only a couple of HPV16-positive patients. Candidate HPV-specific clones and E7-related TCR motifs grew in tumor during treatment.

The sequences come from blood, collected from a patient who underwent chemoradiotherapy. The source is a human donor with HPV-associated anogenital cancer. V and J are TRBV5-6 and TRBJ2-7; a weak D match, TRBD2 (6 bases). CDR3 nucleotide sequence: TGTGCCAGCAGCCTAGGTGGGGGGACGACCTACGAGCAGTACTTC. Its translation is CASSLGGGTTYEQYF.